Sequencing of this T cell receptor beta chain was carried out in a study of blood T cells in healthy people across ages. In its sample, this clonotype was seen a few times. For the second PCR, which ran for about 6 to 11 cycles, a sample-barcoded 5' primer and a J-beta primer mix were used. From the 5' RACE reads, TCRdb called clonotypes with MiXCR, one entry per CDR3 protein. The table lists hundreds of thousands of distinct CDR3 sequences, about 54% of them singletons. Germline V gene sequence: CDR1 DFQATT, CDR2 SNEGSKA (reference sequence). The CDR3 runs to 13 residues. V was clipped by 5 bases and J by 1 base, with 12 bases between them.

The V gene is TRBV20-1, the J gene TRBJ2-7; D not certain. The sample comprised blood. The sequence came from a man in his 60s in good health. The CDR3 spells CSAAPTRSYEQYF. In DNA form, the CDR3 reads TGCAGTGCTGCGCCGACACGTTCCTACGAGCAGTACTTC.